This passage covers 22 T cell receptor beta chains from one sample sequenced in a study of blood T cell repertoires in COVID-19. The data were produced by immunoSEQ multiplex PCR, yet TCRdb's version contains in-frame clones alone and is incomplete. The sample comprises about 200,000 clones, 86% of which are singletons, and about 6% rests with the top ten. Material: PBMCs or T cells enriched from blood (not recorded which). Receptor source: a middle-aged man with acute COVID-19.

There are a few counts of this clone. The chain joins TRBV2 to TRBJ1-5; possibly TRBD1 for D (5 bases). The CDR3 totals 14 residues. The V gene lost 7 bases and the J gene lost 1 base, with 11 bases spanning the gap. Germline CDR1 and CDR2: SNHLY and FYNNEI. CDR3 residues: CASTGGDSNQPQHF. In nucleotides, the CDR3 is TGTGCCAGCACGGGAGGGGACAGCAATCAGCCCCAGCATTTT.

The chain links TRBV30 to TRBJ1-2; 8 bases line up with TRBD1. V lost 2 bases and J lost 4; bases outside the gene matches: 9. The V gene's germline CDR1 is GTSNPN and CDR2 SVGIG (reference sequence). This CDR3 region has 15 residues. CDR3 in DNA: TGTGCCTGGAGTAGGACAGGGCTCGGGCTCTATGGCTACACCTTC. This encodes CAWSRTGLGLYGYTF.

This chain uses TRBV19 with TRBJ1-1; D gene ambiguous. Germline V lookup: CDR1 LNHDA, CDR2 SQIVND (reference sequence). Trimming cost V 6 bases and J 7 bases, with 9 bases left between them. The CDR3 has 11 amino acids. CDR3 in amino acids: CASRWADEAFF. The CDR3 DNA is TGTGCCAGTAGATGGGCAGATGAAGCTTTCTTT.

The chain couples TRBV29-1 to TRBJ2-3; 8 bases agree with TRBD2. V lost 4 bases to trimming and J lost 0 bases; unmatched junction nucleotides: 9. This CDR3 has 16 residues. Germline V gene data show CDR1 as SQVTM and CDR2 as ANQGSEA. The CDR3 protein is CSVGRGSSGSTDTQYF. CDR3 bases: TGCAGCGTTGGACGAGGTTCTAGCGGGAGCACAGATACGCAGTATTTT.

This chain links TRBV6-5 with TRBJ1-2; 7 bases match TRBD1. This CDR3 is 13 amino acids long. Germline CDR1 and CDR2: MNHEY and SVGAGI. V dropped 5 bases and J dropped 6; count of bases not matched to a gene: 6. CDR3 in amino acids: CASSPDRVDGYTF. The DNA of the CDR3 is TGTGCCAGCAGTCCCGACAGGGTCGATGGCTACACCTTC.

The CDR3: CASSQDSDRARAQYF. CDR3 bases: TGCGCCAGCAGCCAAGATTCGGACAGGGCAAGGGCCCAGTACTTC. This chain uses TRBV4-1 with TRBJ2-5, with 8 positions matching TRBD1. Germline CDR1 is MGHRA and CDR2 is YSYEKL. V shed 0 bases and J 9 bases; nucleotides not matched to a gene: 9. The CDR3 loop spans 15 amino acids.

The rearrangement joins TRBV14 to TRBJ2-3, with TRBD1 matching over 8 bases. CDR1 is SGHDN and CDR2 is FVKESK in the germline V gene. Trimming took 2 bases from V and 2 from J; bases not matched to a gene: 6. The CDR3 is made up of 16 amino acids. CDR3 DNA: TGTGCCAGCAGCCAACTTGGACAGGGATACACAGATACGCAGTATTTT. Translating it yields CASSQLGQGYTDTQYF.

The chain has TRBV28 and TRBJ1-4; maybe TRBD1 (6 bases). V lost 4 bases and J 7 bases, leaving 16 bases between the germline ends. CDR1 and CDR2 from the germline V gene are MDHEN and SYDVKM. This CDR3 has 15 amino acids. The chain's CDR3 is CASSSNRVPIEKLFF. The CDR3 nucleotides read TGTGCCAGCAGTTCCAACAGGGTGCCGATTGAAAAACTGTTTTTT.

The chain recombines TRBV7-2 with TRBJ2-3; tentative D call: TRBD1 (5 bases). The CDR3 has 13 amino acids. V was clipped by 1 base and J by 6 bases, with 8 bases between them. Germline V gene sequence: CDR1 SGHTA, CDR2 FQGNSA. The CDR3 loop is CASSLDRLDTQYF. CDR3 DNA: TGTGCCAGCAGCTTAGACAGGTTGGATACGCAGTATTTT.

V and J are TRBV6-6 and TRBJ1-5, with 7 bases lining up with TRBD1. Per the germline V gene, CDR1 is MNHNY and CDR2 is SVGAGI (reference sequence). The CDR3 is 15 residues long. Trimming at V came to 5 bases and at J to 1 base, leaving 5 bases not matched to a gene. As DNA, the CDR3 is TGTGCCAGCAGTGGGGTGGGACAGAGCAATCAGCCCCAGCATTTT. It codes for CASSGVGQSNQPQHF.

The chain links TRBV11-2 to TRBJ2-2; TRBD2 aligns across 10 bases. Unmatched junction bases numbered 4, after V lost 1 base and J lost 5 bases. Germline CDR1 SGHAT, CDR2 FQNNGV. This CDR3 has 16 amino acids. CDR3 nucleotides: TGTGCCAGCAGCTTAGTTGGGACTAGCGAGACCGGGGAGCTGTTTTTT. Amino acid sequence: CASSLVGTSETGELFF.

The chain couples TRBV6-5 to TRBJ1-1, with TRBD1 as a possible D gene (5 bases). Germline lookup yields CDR1 MNHEY and CDR2 SVGAGI. The CDR3 covers 14 residues. Trimming left V 2 bases short and J 4 bases short, with 11 bases between. CDR3 sequence: CASSYAVGGTEAFF. The CDR3 region has the DNA TGTGCCAGCAGTTACGCAGTGGGGGGCACTGAAGCTTTCTTT.

The chain joins TRBV11-2 to TRBJ2-5; TRBD2 might be the D (6 bases). Trimming removed 5 bases from V and 7 bases from J, with 17 bases in between. Germline values: CDR1 SGHAT, CDR2 FQNNGV. The CDR3 totals 14 residues. The DNA of the CDR3 is TGTGCCAGCAGCCCGAGCGGAGCCGGGGGGACCCAGTACTTC. Its protein product is CASSPSGAGGTQYF.

V and J are TRBV7-6 and TRBJ2-1, with 9 bases lining up with TRBD2. The CDR3 length is 15 residues. After removal of 5 bases from V and 5 bases from J, the junction contained 7 bases not matched to a gene. Germline V lookup: CDR1 SGHVS, CDR2 FNYEAQ. The CDR3 spells CASSQGTSLHNEQFF. The CDR3 DNA reads TGTGCCAGCAGCCAAGGGACTAGCCTTCACAATGAGCAGTTCTTC.

The chain uses TRBV19 and TRBJ1-2; 8 bases are shared with TRBD1. V gave up 1 base and J gave up 8 bases; unmatched junction bases: 24. The CDR3 is made up of 20 amino acids. From germline, CDR1 is LNHDA and CDR2 SQIVND (reference sequence). CDR3 loop: CASSIGIVAGGSLVWNGYTF. In DNA, the CDR3 is TGTGCCAGTAGTATAGGGATCGTGGCAGGGGGCTCCTTGGTATGGAACGGCTACACCTTC.

This clone has a handful of counts. The chain recombines TRBV3-1 (or the pseudogene TRBV3-2) with TRBJ2-7; 9 nucleotides line up with TRBD1. The trim removed 1 base at V and 5 bases at J, leaving 6 bases unmatched. This CDR3 has 15 amino acids. CDR1 LGHDT and CDR2 YNNKEL come from the germline V gene (reference sequence). CDR3 amino acids: CASSQGRTGAHEQYF. CDR3 DNA sequence: TGTGCCAGCAGCCAAGGTCGGACAGGGGCGCACGAGCAGTACTTC.

The V gene is TRBV3-1 (or the pseudogene TRBV3-2), the J gene TRBJ1-1; unclear D gene. V lost 2 bases to trimming and J lost 5 bases, with 12 bases between them. The CDR3 is 14 amino acids. Germline loops: CDR1 LGHDT, CDR2 YNNKEL (reference sequence). CDR3 DNA: TGTGCCAGCAGCCAAAGAGGAGGGAAGACTGAAGCTTTCTTT. Translated: CASSQRGGKTEAFF.

This clone was seen only a few times. The CDR3 DNA sequence: TGTGCCAGCACAAGCCAGGGGAATTCACCCCTCCACTTT. The encoded protein is CASTSQGNSPLHF. The V call is TRBV2, the J call TRBJ1-6, with D perhaps matching TRBD1 (6 bases). The germline V and J ends were trimmed by 7 bases and 7 bases, with 11 bases remaining between them. The CDR3 contains 13 residues. Germline V gene data show CDR1 as SNHLY and CDR2 as FYNNEI.

The rearrangement joins TRBV11-2 to TRBJ1-2, with a tentative D call TRBD1 (5 bases). The ends were cut back, 4 bases at V and 6 bases at J, with 15 bases in the middle. Per germline, CDR1 SGHAT and CDR2 FQNNGV. CDR3 length: 14 amino acids. The CDR3 sequence: CASSWAGGLNGYTF. The CDR3 DNA sequence: TGTGCCAGCAGCTGGGCGGGGGGGTTGAATGGCTACACCTTC.

This clone was counted a few times. The V call is TRBV6-6, the J call TRBJ1-3; D ambiguous. V was pared by 8 bases and J by 0 bases, with 8 bases between. In germline, CDR1 is MNHNY, CDR2 SVGAGI (reference sequence). The CDR3 is made up of 13 amino acids. The CDR3 is CASVTGSGNTIYF. The CDR3 DNA is TGTGCCAGCGTGACTGGCTCTGGAAACACCATATATTTT.

The chain uses TRBV7-2 and TRBJ2-3, with D possibly being TRBD1 (5 bases). Trimming pared 8 bases from V and 1 base from J, leaving 13 bases between. Germline V gene lookup returns CDR1 SGHTA and CDR2 FQGNSA. The CDR3 consists of 14 residues. This chain's CDR3 is CASLDWGRTDTQYF. CDR3 nucleotides: TGTGCCAGCCTCGATTGGGGCCGCACAGATACGCAGTATTTT.

Only a few counts were recorded for this clone. The chain joins TRBV5-5 to TRBJ2-5; 9 nucleotides line up with TRBD1. The ends lost 4 bases at V and 4 bases at J; junction bases unmatched: 2. Germline values: CDR1 SGHKS, CDR2 YYEKEE (reference sequence). There are 13 residues in the CDR3. The CDR3 protein is CASSGTGSETQYF. The CDR3 DNA sequence: TGTGCCAGCAGCGGGACAGGGTCAGAGACCCAGTACTTC.